Listed below are T cell receptor beta chains from one sample, sequenced in a study of neurological immune-mediated disorders. One entry per CDR3 protein results from TCRdb running MiXCR on the 5' RACE reads. The table has under 90,000 distinct CDR3 sequences, over 9% seen once. The sample was PBMCs. The receptor source for this set is a man in his forties in good health. CDR3s include the opening cysteine and the closing phenylalanine or tryptophan. Not all rows give a size; the values are once, few, many and, for expanded clones, a class.

TRBJ2-1 | TRBV21-1 | NA | CTNSKDGTSGRSYNEQFF
TRBJ2-3 | TRBV2 | many | CASSPGTGVTDTQYF
TRBJ2-7 | TRBV19 | many | CASKNRDSSYEQYF
TRBJ2-3 | TRBV14 | NA | CASSRLLTGSIGDTQYF
TRBJ1-1 | TRBV10-3 | NA | CAISRLDLQITEAFF
TRBJ1-5 | TRBV6-2/TRBV6-3 | NA | CASSSRRGQPQHF
TRBJ2-2 | TRBV7-7 | many | CASSLGGYSGELFF
TRBJ1-5 | TRBV5-1 | few | CASNRTGRFQPQHF
TRBJ1-2 | TRBV5-5 | many | CASSLAFWDLQGHYGYTF
TRBJ1-2 | TRBV9 | many | CASTRGEGYTF
TRBJ2-2 | TRBV12-3/TRBV12-4 | many | CASSPPLTGELFF
TRBJ2-7 | TRBV12-3/TRBV12-4 | many | CASSPEYRAGPYEQYF
TRBJ2-3 | TRBV5-1 | many | CASSLGGSGLLGSTDTQYF
TRBJ2-1 | TRBV5-6 | many | CASSLNGYEQFF
TRBJ2-7 | TRBV7-2 | many | CASSSRTGTAHSYEQYF
TRBJ2-1 | TRBV5-1 | many | CASSLKLAGGPLGGNEQFF
TRBJ2-5 | TRBV5-1 | many | CASSLAGDVRGETQYF
TRBJ2-7 | TRBV12-3/TRBV12-4 | many | CASSLTGLTAYGQYF
TRBJ2-3 | TRBV10-3 | few | CAISDHRAPDTQYF
TRBJ2-1 | TRBV5-1 | many | CASSLGQGTYNEQFF
TRBJ2-7 | TRBV5-1 | many | CASRRGAASSYEQYF
TRBJ2-7 | TRBV2 | few | CASQALGPYEQYF
TRBJ1-4 | TRBV7-9 | many | CASSSLTRGEKLFF
TRBJ2-7 | TRBV20-1 | many | CSAREVQGNPYEQYF
TRBJ2-3 | TRBV12-3/TRBV12-4 | many | CASVTGTTDTQYF
TRBJ1-1 | TRBV20-1 | many | CSARDHPRENTEAFF
TRBJ2-1 | TRBV5-1 | many | CASSLGAGQGNEQFF
TRBJ1-2 | TRBV10-2 | NA | CATGGRQGPEGYTF
TRBJ1-1 | TRBV12-3/TRBV12-4 | once | CARSLTGGTAEAFF
TRBJ1-2 | TRBV12-3/TRBV12-4 | many | CASSLRQTGDNYGYTF
TRBJ2-1 | TRBV12-3/TRBV12-4 | many | CASITGFSSYNEQFF
TRBJ2-7 | TRBV6-5 | many | CASTTPGSYEQYF
TRBJ2-1 | TRBV6-5 | NA | CASSYWTGRGNEQFF
TRBJ2-5 | TRBV5-1 | many | CASSPLRTGGQETQYF
TRBJ2-7 | TRBV6-4 | NA | CASTFKGTYRFLDYEQYF
TRBJ2-1 | TRBV20-1 | few | CSARLPAGNEQFF
TRBJ2-7 | TRBV5-1 | many | CASTKYSGNSYEQYF
TRBJ2-6 | TRBV20-1 | many | CSARGLGSGANVLTF
TRBJ2-2 | TRBV6-2/TRBV6-3 | NA | CASSYSPPKNTGELFF
TRBJ2-3 | TRBV5-1 | many | CASRREDTDTQYF
TRBJ1-2 | TRBV5-1 | few | CASRRTANYGYTF
TRBJ2-7 | TRBV6-5 | NA | CATSPGTGVREQYF
TRBJ2-1 | TRBV7-7 | many | CASSLGAPPGGNEQFF
TRBJ1-1 | TRBV29-1 | once | CSVEDGLTEAFF
TRBJ2-5 | TRBV6-6 | many | CASSRLAGFETQYF
TRBJ2-5 | TRBV7-2 | many | CASSFNQGYQETQYF
TRBJ2-1 | TRBV5-5 | few | CASSLFGANNEQFF
TRBJ1-1 | TRBV25-1 | many | CASTVDRPGVAEAFF
TRBJ2-4 | TRBV5-1 | NA | CASSLSTGPLNIQYF
TRBJ2-1 | TRBV12-3/TRBV12-4 | many | CASSPTKGEQFF
TRBJ2-1 | TRBV7-2 | many | CASSSRGGGTLVYNEQFF
TRBJ1-2 | TRBV15 | many | CATSRDRQTELYGYTF